This T cell receptor beta chain was captured by sequencing in a study of CD8+CD57+ T cells in acquired aplastic anemia. For the study at large: DNA per sorted CD4+ or CD8+ sample ranged roughly 0.18 to 30 ug, averaging approximately 3.3 ug.

Worth noting for this clonotype: Its matching antigen is unknown. A single base separates this from a much larger clone, so it may be a read error.

General study points: In CD8+ cells, Simpson's diversity showed no significant difference between patients and controls.

TCR beta VDJ and CDR3 profiles were obtained from a genomic DNA template. From the reads, TCRdb called clonotypes with MiXCR, one entry per CDR3 protein. The sample lists 450,000 to 600,000 distinct CDR3 sequences, about a third occurring once. Patients sequenced had flow cytometry evidence of CD8+CD57+ cell expansion. Every patient was diagnosed with severe acquired aplastic anemia. The sample consisted of sorted CD4+, CD8+, or CD8+CD57+ T cells (not recorded which) from PBMCs. The clonotype was recovered from a human donor with aplastic anemia.

The CDR3 bases are TGTGCCAGCAGTGCCTACGAGCAGTACTTC. As protein: CASSAYEQYF. This chain links TRBV2 with TRBJ2-7; D remains ambiguous. Germline CDR1 reads SNHLY; CDR2 reads FYNNEI. Deletions cut 4 bases from V and 2 bases from J, with 0 bases between. The CDR3 extends over 10 amino acids.